This T cell receptor beta chain was captured by sequencing in a study of radiation and T cells in renal cell carcinoma. Time point meaning: baseline pretreatment blood. Regarding treatment: 15 Gy SBRT to primary tumor, nephrectomy 4 weeks later. Study-wide findings and caveats: Without pretreatment biopsies, baseline tumor clonotype presence was undetermined. Top tumor clonotypes rose in blood 2 weeks post-radiation, then contracted.

This clone was picked up a small number of times. The antigen remains unidentified. The germline V gene encodes CDR1 KGHSH and CDR2 LQKENI. V lost 0 bases and J lost 4, with 9 bases in between. This CDR3 is built from 14 residues. Only in-frame clones appear in the TCRdb table, and some are missing; sequencing was by immunoSEQ multiplex PCR. The repertoire has about 95,000 clones, around nine tenths of them found once; the top ten carry roughly 8%. The material sequenced was blood, taken from a patient whose treatment included radiotherapy and nephrectomy. The sequence derives from a man in his forties or fifties with renal cell carcinoma. The chain links TRBV18 to TRBJ1-2; no definite D call. The CDR3 coding sequence is TGTGCCAGCTCACCACCAACGGAATTCTATGGCTACACCTTC. Translating it yields CASSPPTEFYGYTF. The complete variable domain, with remaining parts taken from reference TRBV18 and TRBJ1-2, reads NAGVMQNPRHLVRRRGQEARLRCSPMKGHSHVYWYRQLPEEGLKFMVYLQKENIIDESGMPKERFSAEFPKEGPSILRIQQVVRGDSAAYFCASSPPTEFYGYTFGSGTRLTVV.